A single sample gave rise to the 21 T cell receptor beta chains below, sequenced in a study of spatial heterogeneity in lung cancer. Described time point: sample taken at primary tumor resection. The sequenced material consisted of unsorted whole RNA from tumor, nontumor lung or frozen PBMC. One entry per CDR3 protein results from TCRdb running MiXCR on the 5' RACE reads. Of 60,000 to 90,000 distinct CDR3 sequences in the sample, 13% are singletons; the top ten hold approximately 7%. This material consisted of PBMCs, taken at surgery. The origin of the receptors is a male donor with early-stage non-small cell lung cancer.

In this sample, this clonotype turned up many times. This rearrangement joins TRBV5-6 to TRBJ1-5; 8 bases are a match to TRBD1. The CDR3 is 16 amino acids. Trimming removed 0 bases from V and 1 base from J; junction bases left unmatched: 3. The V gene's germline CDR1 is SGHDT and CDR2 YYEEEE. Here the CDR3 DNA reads TGTGCCAGCAGCTTGGCAGGGGGCGGGAGCAATCAGCCCCAGCATTTT. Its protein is CASSLAGGGSNQPQHF.

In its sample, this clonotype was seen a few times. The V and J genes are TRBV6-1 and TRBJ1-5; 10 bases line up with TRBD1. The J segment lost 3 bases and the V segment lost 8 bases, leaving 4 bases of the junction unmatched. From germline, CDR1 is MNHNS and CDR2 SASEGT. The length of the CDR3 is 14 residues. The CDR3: CASRGTGANQPQHF. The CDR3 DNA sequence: TGTGCCAGCCGTGGGACAGGGGCCAATCAGCCCCAGCATTTT.

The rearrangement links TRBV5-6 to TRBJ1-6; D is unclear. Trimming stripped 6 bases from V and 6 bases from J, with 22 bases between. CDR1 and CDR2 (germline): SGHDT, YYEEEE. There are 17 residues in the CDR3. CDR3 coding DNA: TGTGCCAGCACCCTGGGGAGCGGACTTAATGGTAATTCACCCCTCCACTTT. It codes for CASTLGSGLNGNSPLHF.

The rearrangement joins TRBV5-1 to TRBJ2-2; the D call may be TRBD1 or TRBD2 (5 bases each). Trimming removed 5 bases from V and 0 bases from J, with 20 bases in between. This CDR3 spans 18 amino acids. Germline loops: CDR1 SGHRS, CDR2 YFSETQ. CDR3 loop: CASSLRGETTANTGELFF. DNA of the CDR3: TGCGCCAGCAGTCTCCGAGGGGAGACGACGGCGAACACCGGGGAGCTGTTTTTT.

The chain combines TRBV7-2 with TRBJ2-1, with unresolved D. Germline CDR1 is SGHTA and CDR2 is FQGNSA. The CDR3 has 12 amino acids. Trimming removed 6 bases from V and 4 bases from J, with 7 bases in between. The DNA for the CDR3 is TGTGCCAGCAGTCGGGCTTACAATGAGCAGTTCTTC. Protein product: CASSRAYNEQFF.

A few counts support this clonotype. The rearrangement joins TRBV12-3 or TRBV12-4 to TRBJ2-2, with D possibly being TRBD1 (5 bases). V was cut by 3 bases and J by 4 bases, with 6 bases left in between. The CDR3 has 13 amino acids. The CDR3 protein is CASSFQGTGELFF. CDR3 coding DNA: TGTGCCAGCAGTTTTCAGGGCACCGGGGAGCTGTTTTTT.

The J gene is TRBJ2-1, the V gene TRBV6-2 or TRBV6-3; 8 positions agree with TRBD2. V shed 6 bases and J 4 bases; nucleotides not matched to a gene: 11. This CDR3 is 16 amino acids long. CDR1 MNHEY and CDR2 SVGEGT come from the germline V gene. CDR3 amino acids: CASSSLTSGKYNEQFF. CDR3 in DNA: TGTGCCAGCAGCTCCCTCACTAGCGGCAAATACAATGAGCAGTTCTTC.

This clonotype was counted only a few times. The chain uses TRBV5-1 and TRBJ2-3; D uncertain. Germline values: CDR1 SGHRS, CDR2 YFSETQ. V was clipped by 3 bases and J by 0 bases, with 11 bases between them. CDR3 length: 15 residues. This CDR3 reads CASSSLTGSTDTQYF. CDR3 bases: TGCGCCAGCAGCTCGCTTACCGGGAGCACAGATACGCAGTATTTT.

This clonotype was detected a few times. CDR3 region: CASLSRTSTDTQYF. CDR3 nucleotides: TGTGCCAGCTTGTCGCGGACAAGCACAGATACGCAGTATTTT. The chain combines TRBV6-1 with TRBJ2-3; D is possibly TRBD1 (5 bases). Trimming stripped 8 bases from V and 0 bases from J, with 12 bases between. The CDR3 has 14 residues. The germline V gene has CDR1 MNHNS and CDR2 SASEGT.

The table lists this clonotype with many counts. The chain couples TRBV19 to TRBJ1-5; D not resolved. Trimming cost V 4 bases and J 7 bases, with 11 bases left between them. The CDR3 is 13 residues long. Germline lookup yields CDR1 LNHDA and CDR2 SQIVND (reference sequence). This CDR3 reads CASSTQSQQPQHF. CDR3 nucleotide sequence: TGTGCCAGTAGTACCCAGTCCCAACAGCCCCAGCATTTT.

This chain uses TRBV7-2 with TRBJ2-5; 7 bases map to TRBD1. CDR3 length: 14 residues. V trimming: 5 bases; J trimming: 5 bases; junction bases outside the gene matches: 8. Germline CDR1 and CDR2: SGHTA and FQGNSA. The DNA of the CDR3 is TGTGCCAGCAGCCGATACCGAGGGGGCGAGACCCAGTACTTC. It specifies CASSRYRGGETQYF.

The CDR3 here is CASSYSGGSSYNEQFF. CDR3 sequence (DNA): TGTGCCAGCAGTTATTCGGGGGGGTCCTCCTACAATGAGCAGTTCTTC. The genes are TRBV6-6 and TRBJ2-1, with TRBD2 matching 8 bases. Germline values: CDR1 MNHNY, CDR2 SVGAGI (reference sequence). J lost 0 bases, V lost 3 bases, and 4 bases had no gene match. This CDR3 has 16 residues.

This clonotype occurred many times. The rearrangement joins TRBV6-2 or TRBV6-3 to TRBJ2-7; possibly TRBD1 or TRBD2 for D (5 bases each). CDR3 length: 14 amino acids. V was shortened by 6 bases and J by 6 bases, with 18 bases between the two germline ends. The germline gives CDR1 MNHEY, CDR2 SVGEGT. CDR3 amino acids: CASSPRTGTTEQYF. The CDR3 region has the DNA TGTGCCAGCAGCCCCCGGACCGGGACCACCGAGCAGTACTTC.

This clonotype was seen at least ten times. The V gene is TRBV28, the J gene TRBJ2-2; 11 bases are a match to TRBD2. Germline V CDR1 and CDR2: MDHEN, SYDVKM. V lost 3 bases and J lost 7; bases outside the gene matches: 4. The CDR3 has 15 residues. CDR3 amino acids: CASSLTSGTHGELFF. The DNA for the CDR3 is TGTGCCAGCAGTTTGACTAGCGGGACTCACGGGGAGCTGTTTTTT.

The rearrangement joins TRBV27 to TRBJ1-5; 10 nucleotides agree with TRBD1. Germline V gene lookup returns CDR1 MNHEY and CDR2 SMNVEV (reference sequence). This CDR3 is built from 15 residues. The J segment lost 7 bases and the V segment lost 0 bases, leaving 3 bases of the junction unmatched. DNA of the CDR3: TGTGCCAGCAGTTTATCGACAGGGGGCGGACAGCCCCAGCATTTT. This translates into CASSLSTGGGQPQHF.

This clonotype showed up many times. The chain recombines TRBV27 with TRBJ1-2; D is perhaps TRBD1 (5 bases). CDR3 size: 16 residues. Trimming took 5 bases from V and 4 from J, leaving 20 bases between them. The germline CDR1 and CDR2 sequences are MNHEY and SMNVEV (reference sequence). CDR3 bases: TGTGCCAGCAGTCCCTCCGGGGGGGAGTTGAGCTATGGCTACACCTTC. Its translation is CASSPSGGELSYGYTF.

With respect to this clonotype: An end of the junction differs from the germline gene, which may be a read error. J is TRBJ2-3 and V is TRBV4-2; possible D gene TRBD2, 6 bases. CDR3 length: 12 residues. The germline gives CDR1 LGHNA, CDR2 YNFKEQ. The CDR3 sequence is CASSQGEETKDF. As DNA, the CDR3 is TGTGCCAGCAGCCAAGGGGAGGAGACTAAGGATTTT.

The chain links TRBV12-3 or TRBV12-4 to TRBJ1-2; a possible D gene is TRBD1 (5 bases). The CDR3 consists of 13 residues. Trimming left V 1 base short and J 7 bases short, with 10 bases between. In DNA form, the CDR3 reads TGTGCCAGCAGTTTAGTCTGGGGCTCTGGCTACACCTTC. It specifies CASSLVWGSGYTF.

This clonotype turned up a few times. As DNA, the CDR3 is TGTGCCAGCAGCAGCGGACTAGCTCGCGAGCAGTACTTC. It specifies CASSSGLAREQYF. This chain joins TRBV6-5 and TRBJ2-7; TRBD2 matches 8 bases. The V and J ends lost 6 bases and 6 bases, in that order; junction bases with no gene match: 7. This CDR3 comprises 13 residues. CDR1 is MNHEY, CDR2 SVGAGI, per germline.

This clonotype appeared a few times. In DNA form, the CDR3 reads TGCAGCGTCCGACAGGGTTCGGGCACAGATACGCAGTATTTT. This translates into CSVRQGSGTDTQYF. This chain connects TRBV29-1 to TRBJ2-3, with TRBD1 matching 7 bases. After removal of 6 bases from V and 1 base from J, the junction contained 7 bases not matched to a gene. The CDR3 totals 14 residues. Looked up from germline, CDR1 is SQVTM and CDR2 is ANQGSEA.

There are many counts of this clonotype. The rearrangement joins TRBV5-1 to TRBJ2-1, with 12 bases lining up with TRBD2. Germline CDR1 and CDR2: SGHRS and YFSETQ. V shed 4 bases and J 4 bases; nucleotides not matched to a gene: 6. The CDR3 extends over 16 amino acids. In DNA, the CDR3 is TGCGCCAGCAGCCCCGGGACTAGCGGGTTATACAATGAGCAGTTCTTC. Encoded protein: CASSPGTSGLYNEQFF.